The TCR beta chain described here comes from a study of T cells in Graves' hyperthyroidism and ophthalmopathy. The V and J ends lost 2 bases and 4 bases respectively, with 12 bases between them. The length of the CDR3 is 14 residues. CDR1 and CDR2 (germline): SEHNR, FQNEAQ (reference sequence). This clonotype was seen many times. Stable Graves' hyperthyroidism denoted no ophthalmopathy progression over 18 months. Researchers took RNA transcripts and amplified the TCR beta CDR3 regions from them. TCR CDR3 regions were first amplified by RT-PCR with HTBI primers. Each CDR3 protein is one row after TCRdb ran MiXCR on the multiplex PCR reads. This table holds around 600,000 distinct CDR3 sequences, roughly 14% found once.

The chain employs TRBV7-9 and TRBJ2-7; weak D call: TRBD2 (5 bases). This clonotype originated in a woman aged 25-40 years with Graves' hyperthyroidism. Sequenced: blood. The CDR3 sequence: CASSLRVGAYEQYF. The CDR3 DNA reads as TGTGCCAGCAGCTTAAGGGTGGGAGCTTACGAGCAGTACTTC.